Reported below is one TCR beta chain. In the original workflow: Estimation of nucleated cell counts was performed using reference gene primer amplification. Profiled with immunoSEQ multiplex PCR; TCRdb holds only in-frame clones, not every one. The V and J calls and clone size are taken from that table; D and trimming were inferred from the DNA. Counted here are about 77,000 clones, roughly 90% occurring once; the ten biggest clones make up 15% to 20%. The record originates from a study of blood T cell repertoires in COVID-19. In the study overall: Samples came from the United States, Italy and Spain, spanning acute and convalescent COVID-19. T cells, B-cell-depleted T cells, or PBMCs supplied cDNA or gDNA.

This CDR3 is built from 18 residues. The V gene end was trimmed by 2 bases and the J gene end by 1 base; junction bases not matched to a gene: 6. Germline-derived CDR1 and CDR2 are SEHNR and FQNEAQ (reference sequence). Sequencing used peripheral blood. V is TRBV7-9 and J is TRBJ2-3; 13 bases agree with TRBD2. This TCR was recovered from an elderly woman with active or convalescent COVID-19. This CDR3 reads CASSLRSGLAGGTDTQYF. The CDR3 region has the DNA TGTGCCAGCAGCTTACGGTCTGGACTAGCGGGGGGCACAGATACGCAGTATTTT.